Listed here are 30 T cell receptor beta chains from one sample, sequenced in a study of radiotherapy plus CTLA-4 blockade in lung cancer. The data were produced by immunoSEQ multiplex PCR, yet TCRdb's version contains in-frame clones alone and is incomplete. This sample has 60,000 to 70,000 clones, with about 80% found just once. The sample consisted of peripheral blood, taken from a patient treated with radiotherapy plus ipilimumab. These receptor sequences come from a human donor with non-small cell lung cancer who had a complete response to radiotherapy plus ipilimumab.

The chain recombines TRBV29-1 with TRBJ1-2; 7 nucleotides agree with TRBD1. V shed 0 bases, J shed 5 bases, and the junction held 15 bases outside the gene matches. Germline values: CDR1 SQVTM, CDR2 ANQGSEA. The CDR3 sequence is 17 residues long. This CDR3 is CSVEELRWARGVYGYTF. CDR3 in DNA: TGCAGCGTTGAAGAGCTCCGCTGGGCCAGGGGGGTTTATGGCTACACCTTC.

This sequence joins TRBV5-1 and TRBJ2-3; the D gene could be TRBD1 or TRBD2 (5 bases each). Germline values: CDR1 SGHRS, CDR2 YFSETQ. The CDR3 sequence is 15 residues long. The V gene lost 0 bases and the J gene lost 3 bases, with 11 bases spanning the gap. As DNA, the CDR3 is TGCGCCAGCAGCTTGGCCCAGGGCGGGACAGATACGCAGTATTTT. Its translation is CASSLAQGGTDTQYF. The full variable domain, completed using reference TRBV5-1 and TRBJ2-3, is KAGVTQTPRYLIKTRGQQVTLSCSPISGHRSVSWYQQTPGQGLQFLFEYFSETQRNKGNFPGRFSGRQFSNSRSEMNVSTLELGDSALYLCASSLAQGGTDTQYFGPGTRLTVL.

The V call is TRBV10-3, the J call TRBJ2-2, with D possibly being TRBD1 (6 bases). V was trimmed by 6 bases and J by 0 bases, leaving 11 bases between them. The V gene's germline CDR1 is ENHRY and CDR2 SYGVKD. This CDR3 region has 15 residues. CDR3 nucleotide sequence: TGTGCCATCAGCCCACAGGGCGCGAACACCGGGGAGCTGTTTTTT. This sequence encodes CAISPQGANTGELFF.

V usage is TRBV21-1 and J usage is TRBJ2-7; TRBD1, the table's D call, lacks a check against the DNA. TRBV21-1 is an annotated pseudogene. The CDR3 loop spans 17 amino acids. The CDR3 loop is CASSDPRQGGSSYEQYV. In nucleotides, the CDR3 is TGTGCCAGCAGCGATCCTCGACAGGGGGGCAGCTCCTACGAGCAGTACGTC.

The rearrangement joins TRBV29-1 to TRBJ2-1; 11 bases align to TRBD2. The J segment lost 7 bases and the V segment lost 3 bases, leaving 5 bases of the junction unmatched. The CDR3 extends over 14 amino acids. Germline V gene data show CDR1 as SQVTM and CDR2 as ANQGSEA. In DNA form, the CDR3 reads TGCAGCGTTGATGCTAGCGGGAGGCGGAATGAGCAGTTCTTC. Its translation is CSVDASGRRNEQFF.

V usage is TRBV11-3 and J usage is TRBJ2-1; TRBD1 aligns across 7 bases. The CDR3 is 13 residues long. The V gene's germline CDR1 is SGHNT and CDR2 YENEEA. The junction had 4 bases not matched to a gene; V was cut back by 5 bases and J by 6 bases. CDR3 nucleotide sequence: TGTGCCAGCAGCCGACAGGGAATCAATGAGCAGTTCTTC. As protein: CASSRQGINEQFF.

The chain uses TRBV10-3 and TRBJ2-1; 9 nucleotides align to TRBD2. This CDR3 spans 13 amino acids. CDR1 is ENHRY and CDR2 is SYGVKD in the germline V gene. Trimming took 8 bases from V and 5 from J; bases not matched to a gene: 4. The CDR3 here is CAILAGVDNEQFF. The DNA for the CDR3 is TGTGCCATCTTAGCGGGAGTCGACAATGAGCAGTTCTTC.

This rearrangement joins TRBV5-1 to TRBJ1-1, with D possibly TRBD1 on 5 matching bases. The length of the CDR3 is 15 residues. V lost 4 bases and J lost 0, with 13 bases in between. In germline, CDR1 is SGHRS, CDR2 YFSETQ. CDR3 in amino acids: CASSSLQAMNTEAFF. The CDR3 DNA follows: TGCGCCAGCAGCAGCTTACAGGCAATGAACACTGAAGCTTTCTTT.

This clone occurred once. The CDR3 loop is CASSLLAGNTIYF. As DNA, the CDR3 is TGTGCCAGCAGCTTATTGGCTGGAAACACCATATATTTT. The rearrangement joins TRBV5-4 to TRBJ1-3; no clear D gene. Germline V CDR1 and CDR2: SGHNT, YYREEE (reference sequence). The CDR3 has 13 residues. With 2 bases removed from V and 2 bases from J, the gap between germline ends came to 5 bases.

V gene TRBV9 combines with J gene TRBJ2-2; TRBD2 aligns across 8 bases. Germline V gene lookup returns CDR1 SGDLS and CDR2 YYNGEE. V trimming: 4 bases; J trimming: 4 bases; junction bases outside the gene matches: 9. The CDR3 loop spans 16 amino acids. The CDR3 DNA reads TGTGCCAGCAGCCCCCGGACTAGCCTGGCCACCGGGGAGCTGTTTTTT. Protein: CASSPRTSLATGELFF.

V is TRBV6-1 and J is TRBJ2-5; D is unclear. Germline V gene lookup returns CDR1 MNHNS and CDR2 SASEGT. This CDR3 region has 13 residues. Trimming took off 6 bases at V and 1 base at J, with 9 bases between the two ends. CDR3 protein: CASSGRTQETQYF. DNA for the CDR3: TGTGCCAGCAGCGGACGGACCCAAGAGACCCAGTACTTC.

The chain employs TRBV19 and TRBJ1-2; D might be TRBD1 (6 bases). Trimming removed 9 bases at V and 7 bases at J, with 15 bases between. CDR3 length: 12 residues. Germline loops: CDR1 LNHDA, CDR2 SQIVND (reference sequence). CDR3 residues: CASYAGAAGYTF. CDR3 nucleotides: TGTGCCAGCTATGCAGGGGCTGCTGGCTACACCTTC. Full variable domain (remainder filled in from reference TRBV19 and TRBJ1-2): DGGITQSPKYLFRKEGQNVTLSCEQNLNHDAMYWYRQDPGQGLRLIYYSQIVNDFQKGDIAEGYSVSREKKESFPLTVTSAQKNPTAFYLCASYAGAAGYTFGSGTRLTVV.

The chain joins TRBV11-2 to TRBJ2-7; the D gene is possibly TRBD1 (5 bases). V lost 0 bases and J 5 bases, leaving 23 bases between the germline ends. Germline CDR1 and CDR2: SGHAT and FQNNGV. The CDR3 is 18 amino acids. CDR3 sequence reads: CASSLDWTRSGIPNEQYV. The CDR3 DNA is TGTGCCAGCAGCTTAGACTGGACCCGATCAGGGATCCCCAACGAGCAGTACGTC.

This chain joins TRBV9 and TRBJ2-3; D call uncertain. Germline CDR1 SGDLS, CDR2 YYNGEE. V lost 4 bases to trimming and J lost 1 base, with 13 bases between them. The CDR3 totals 15 residues. DNA for the CDR3: TGTGCCAGCAGCCCCCGGATGAGCGGCACAGATACGCAGTATTTT. Translated: CASSPRMSGTDTQYF.

The chain recombines TRBV7-2 with TRBJ2-5, with D unclear. V lost 3 bases to trimming and J lost 4 bases, with 6 bases between them. This CDR3 contains 12 residues. CDR1 SGHTA and CDR2 FQGNSA come from the germline V gene. The CDR3: CASSFVPETQYF. CDR3 nucleotide sequence: TGTGCCAGCAGCTTTGTCCCAGAGACCCAGTACTTC.

This clone was observed a few times. The J gene is TRBJ1-1, the V gene TRBV30, with D possibly being TRBD1 (5 bases). The CDR3 consists of 13 residues. Per the germline V gene, CDR1 is GTSNPN and CDR2 is SVGIG (reference sequence). V was shortened by 5 bases and J by 8 bases, with 18 bases between the two germline ends. This CDR3 is CAWGPGTGVEAFF. The CDR3 DNA reads TGTGCCTGGGGCCCCGGGACGGGTGTAGAAGCTTTCTTT.

The V and J genes are TRBV5-6 and TRBJ1-5, with no clear D. CDR3 length: 14 amino acids. Germline V gene data show CDR1 as SGHDT and CDR2 as YYEEEE. V was trimmed by 0 bases and J by 10 bases, leaving 14 bases between them. In DNA form, the CDR3 reads TGTGCCAGCAGCTTGGGAGGCACCTCTCGTCCCCAGCATTTT. The encoded protein is CASSLGGTSRPQHF.

This clone was found once. Other DNA sequences from this sample encode an identical CDR3 as well. The chain joins TRBV25-1 to TRBJ2-1; the match to TRBD1 covers 7 bases. This CDR3 contains 15 residues. The V and J ends lost 4 bases and 1 base, in that order; junction bases with no gene match: 4. Germline V gives CDR1 MGHDK, CDR2 SYGVNS. CDR3 loop: CASSVAGGSYNEQFF. Written as DNA, the CDR3 is TGTGCCAGCAGTGTCGCAGGGGGATCCTACAATGAGCAGTTCTTC.

This chain connects TRBV30 to TRBJ1-2; 8 bases are shared with TRBD1. The J segment lost 8 bases and the V segment lost 1 base, leaving 9 bases of the junction unmatched. The length of the CDR3 is 14 residues. In germline, CDR1 is GTSNPN, CDR2 SVGIG (reference sequence). The CDR3 loop reads CAWSAQQGEGGYTF. The CDR3 bases are TGTGCCTGGAGTGCCCAACAGGGGGAGGGGGGCTACACCTTC.

In its sample, this clone was seen once. CDR3 loop: CASSSKGQGFGSPLHF. DNA for the CDR3: TGTGCCAGCAGTTCCAAAGGACAGGGATTCGGGTCACCCCTCCACTTT. This sequence joins TRBV27 and TRBJ1-6, with 8 nucleotides matching TRBD1. J gave up 10 bases and V 4 bases, and 12 bases lay outside the gene matches. CDR1 and CDR2 (germline): MNHEY, SMNVEV (reference sequence). The CDR3 has 16 amino acids.

The chain is built from TRBV5-1 and TRBJ1-1; 7 positions agree with TRBD1. The CDR3 spans 15 residues. V trimming: 7 bases; J trimming: 0 bases; junction bases outside the gene matches: 9. Germline V gene lookup returns CDR1 SGHRS and CDR2 YFSETQ. The CDR3 protein is CASHEGGGMNTEAFF. CDR3 nucleotide sequence: TGCGCCAGCCACGAAGGGGGCGGTATGAACACTGAAGCTTTCTTT.

This chain links TRBV10-3 with TRBJ2-3; no clear D. Germline V gene sequence: CDR1 ENHRY, CDR2 SYGVKD. With 4 bases removed from V and 3 bases from J, the gap between germline ends came to 14 bases. The CDR3 runs 15 residues. CDR3 in DNA: TGTGCCATCAGTGCCAATTTTAGGGAAACAGATACGCAGTATTTT. Encoded protein: CAISANFRETDTQYF.

The rearrangement joins TRBV7-9 to TRBJ2-6, with TRBD1 identical over 11 bases. CDR1 is SEHNR and CDR2 is FQNEAQ in the germline V gene (reference sequence). V lost 5 bases and J lost 2; bases outside the gene matches: 5. The CDR3 is 17 residues long. The CDR3 is CASSPRGQGAGANVLTF. For the CDR3, the DNA is TGTGCCAGCAGCCCACGGGGACAGGGGGCTGGGGCCAACGTCCTGACTTTC.

This chain connects TRBV7-9 to TRBJ2-5, with TRBD1 matching 9 bases. From germline, CDR1 is SEHNR and CDR2 FQNEAQ (reference sequence). The CDR3 is 15 amino acids. V lost 3 bases and J lost 2; bases outside the gene matches: 4. The CDR3 DNA reads TGTGCCAGCAGCTTTACAGGGGGCCCACAAGAGACCCAGTACTTC. It codes for CASSFTGGPQETQYF.

In regard to this clone: Other DNA sequences of this sample code for an identical CDR3. This chain joins TRBV7-2 and TRBJ1-2, with no clear D. There are 14 residues in the CDR3. Germline V gene lookup returns CDR1 SGHTA and CDR2 FQGNSA. The V end was cut by 1 base, the J end by 4 bases, with 10 bases between. The CDR3 coding sequence is TGTGCCAGCAGCTTAGGGGTGGGAACCTATGGCTACACCTTC. Translating it yields CASSLGVGTYGYTF.

The chain couples TRBV7-9 to TRBJ1-4, with 7 bases identical to TRBD1. The CDR3 spans 16 residues. The ends lost 5 bases at V and 0 bases at J; junction bases unmatched: 6. The germline CDR1 and CDR2 sequences are SEHNR and FQNEAQ (reference sequence). CDR3 loop: CASSRRDSATNEKLFF. The CDR3 DNA reads as TGTGCCAGCAGCCGGAGGGACAGTGCAACTAATGAAAAACTGTTTTTT.

The V gene is TRBV11-2, the J gene TRBJ2-1; 10 positions agree with TRBD2. Germline CDR1 SGHAT, CDR2 FQNNGV. J was trimmed by 2 bases and V by 4 bases; bases with no gene match: 8. CDR3 size: 17 residues. CDR3 nucleotide sequence: TGTGCCAGCAGCTCTAGGACTAGCGGTGTAACCTACAATGAGCAGTTCTTC. Amino acids: CASSSRTSGVTYNEQFF.

This clone was seen only once. This sequence joins TRBV21-1 and TRBJ2-1; the table assigns TRBD2, which was not confirmed against the DNA. TRBV21-1 is termed a pseudogene. The CDR3 has 19 residues. Written as DNA, the CDR3 is TGTGCCAGCAGCAAAAAAGGGCGACTTCTAGCGGAAATCGACAATGAGCAGTTCTTC. Translation: CASSKKGRLLAEIDNEQFF.

The chain employs TRBV7-9 and TRBJ2-7; the match to TRBD1 covers 8 bases. J was trimmed by 2 bases and V by 7 bases; bases with no gene match: 7. The CDR3 contains 14 residues. Germline V gene lookup returns CDR1 SEHNR and CDR2 FQNEAQ (reference sequence). The CDR3 loop is CASTDRGSTYEQYF. The CDR3 DNA reads as TGTGCCAGCACCGACAGGGGCTCCACCTACGAGCAGTACTTC.

This clone was seen once. The rearrangement joins TRBV2 to TRBJ2-7, with D perhaps TRBD1 or TRBD2 (5 bases each). V was trimmed by 6 bases and J by 0 bases, leaving 15 bases between them. Germline CDR1 SNHLY, CDR2 FYNNEI. This CDR3 is 15 amino acids long. CDR3: CASRAGTTPSYEQYF. The CDR3 nucleotides read TGTGCCAGCAGAGCCGGGACGACGCCCTCCTACGAGCAGTACTTC.